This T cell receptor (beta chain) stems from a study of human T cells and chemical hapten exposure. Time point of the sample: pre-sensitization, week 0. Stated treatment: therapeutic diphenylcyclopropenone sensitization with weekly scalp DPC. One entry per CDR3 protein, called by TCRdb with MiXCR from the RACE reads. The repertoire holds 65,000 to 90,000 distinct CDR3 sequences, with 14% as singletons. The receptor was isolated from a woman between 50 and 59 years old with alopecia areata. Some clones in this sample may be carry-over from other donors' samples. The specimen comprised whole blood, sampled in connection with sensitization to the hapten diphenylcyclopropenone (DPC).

As DNA, the CDR3 is TGTGCCAGCAGTGAGCAGGTCACCTACAATGAGCAGTTCTTC. This translates into CASSEQVTYNEQFF. The chain carries TRBV28 and TRBJ2-1; no clear D gene. Germline CDR1 and CDR2: MDHEN and SYDVKM. V was clipped by 5 bases and J by 2 bases, with 10 bases between them. CDR3 length equals 14 residues.